These 15 T cell receptor beta chains share one sample of origin, sequenced in a study of molecular identifiers for immune sequencing clone quantification. TCRdb independently ran MiXCR on the PCR reads; one entry per CDR3 protein. The sample lists 460,000 or so distinct CDR3 sequences; around 21% were seen once. The sequencing sample was made of naive CD8+ T cells from blood, with Jurkat cell RNA spiked in. Specified subset: FACS-sorted CD8+CD4-CCR7+CD45RA+ naive T cells. All receptors derive from a human donor in good health. Some libraries in this study had Jurkat cell RNA spiked in.

Notes on this clonotype: Sequence at one end of the junction differs from germline and may be a read error. This chain joins TRBV6-1 and TRBJ2-1, with no clear D. CDR3 length: 13 residues. CDR1 is MNHNS and CDR2 is SASEGT in the germline V gene. Here the CDR3 DNA reads TGTGCCAGCAGTCTAGGTCCCTACAATGAGCAGTCCTTC. This translates into CASSLGPYNEQSF.

This clonotype was picked up one time. A much larger clone differs by one base, so this may be a read error. The chain links TRBV27 to TRBJ1-2; 7 nucleotides match TRBD1. V gave up 11 bases and J gave up 4 bases; unmatched junction bases: 10. The CDR3 spans 13 residues. The germline CDR1 and CDR2 sequences are MNHEY and SMNVEV (reference sequence). Written as DNA, the CDR3 is TGTGCCGGCCGTAAACAGGGGTCCTATGGCTACACCTTC. Its translation: CAGRKQGSYGYTF.

Remarks on this clonotype: This may be a read error, as it is one base from a much larger clone. This chain uses TRBV30 with TRBJ2-7, with D possibly TRBD1 on 5 matching bases. Germline CDR1 and CDR2: GTSNPN and SVGIG (reference sequence). The CDR3 extends over 14 amino acids. V lost 1 base and J 6 bases, leaving 16 bases between the germline ends. CDR3 bases: TGTGCCTGGAGTGGAGCGCAGGGCCATCGCGAGCAGTACTTC. As protein: CAWSGAQGHREQYF.

This clonotype appeared many times. The chain is built from TRBV29-1 and TRBJ2-3, with 7 positions matching TRBD2. The V segment lost 5 bases and the J segment 1 base; nucleotides outside the gene matches: 15. CDR1 is SQVTM and CDR2 is ANQGSEA in the germline V gene. The CDR3 totals 17 residues. The CDR3 coding sequence is TGCAGCGTTTGCCCCCGGTCTGGCGGGAGAGGCACAGATACGCAGTATTTT. This codes for CSVCPRSGGRGTDTQYF.

The V gene is TRBV4-1, the J gene TRBJ1-1; TRBD1 aligns across 8 bases. Germline V CDR1 and CDR2: MGHRA, YSYEKL. The CDR3 covers 16 residues. V shed 1 base, J shed 5 bases, and the junction held 9 bases outside the gene matches. CDR3 in amino acids: CASSQVSGGAGTEAFF. The CDR3 region has the DNA TGCGCCAGCAGCCAAGTGTCAGGGGGCGCGGGTACTGAAGCTTTCTTT.

The chain couples TRBV4-2 to TRBJ2-3; D gene unclear. Germline lookup yields CDR1 LGHNA and CDR2 YNFKEQ. V lost 4 bases to trimming and J lost 0 bases, with 11 bases between them. This CDR3 comprises 15 residues. The chain's CDR3 is CASSRDTDSTDTQYF. In DNA form, the CDR3 reads TGTGCCAGCAGCCGAGATACGGACAGCACAGATACGCAGTATTTT.

The chain uses TRBV6-5 and TRBJ2-7; possibly TRBD2 for D (6 bases). The CDR3 is made up of 13 amino acids. Trimming pared 1 base from V and 6 bases from J, leaving 10 bases between. Germline CDR1 is MNHEY and CDR2 is SVGAGI. The CDR3: CASSYLSGGEQYF. The CDR3, as DNA: TGTGCCAGCAGTTACTTGTCCGGGGGCGAGCAGTACTTC.

The chain links TRBV6-5 to TRBJ2-3; 12 bases agree with TRBD2. Germline V lookup: CDR1 MNHEY, CDR2 SVGAGI. The CDR3 runs 16 residues. J lost 5 bases, V lost 2 bases, and 5 bases had no gene match. CDR3 amino acids: CASSYAASGGGDTQYF. The CDR3 nucleotides are TGTGCCAGCAGTTACGCGGCTAGCGGGGGGGGAGATACGCAGTATTTT.

The chain links TRBV24-1 to TRBJ2-1; 7 positions match TRBD1. The CDR3 loop spans 12 amino acids. Germline V gene sequence: CDR1 KGHDR, CDR2 SFDVKD. V was clipped by 3 bases and J by 15 bases; unmatched bases: 7. The CDR3, as DNA: TGTGCCACCAGTGATCAGACAGGGTTGGGGTTCTTC. This gives the protein CATSDQTGLGFF.

The gene calls are TRBV7-2 and TRBJ1-1; the D gene is possibly TRBD1 (5 bases). V dropped 5 bases and J dropped 11 bases, with 24 bases sitting between them. CDR1 is SGHTA and CDR2 is FQGNSA in the germline V gene. The CDR3 covers 15 residues. CDR3 protein: CASSTSPQVHSEAFF. DNA for the CDR3: TGTGCCAGCAGCACCTCTCCACAGGTCCATTCGGAGGCTTTCTTT.

This clonotype was observed a single time. The junction departs from germline at one end; a sequencing error may be responsible. The chain has TRBV4-1 and TRBJ1-1; D is ambiguous. Germline V gene lookup returns CDR1 MGHRA and CDR2 YSYEKL. The CDR3 is 15 amino acids. The CDR3 sequence is CASSRQASSNAEAFF. Here the CDR3 DNA reads TGCGCCAGCAGCCGACAAGCGAGCTCGAACGCTGAAGCTTTCTTT.

CDR3 DNA: TGTGCCAGCAGTCAAGGGTTTTTTGACAATCAGCCCCAGCATTTT. Its protein is CASSQGFFDNQPQHF. The V call is TRBV28, the J call TRBJ1-5; D is uncertain. V lost 5 bases and J 3 bases, leaving 14 bases between the germline ends. Germline V gene lookup returns CDR1 MDHEN and CDR2 SYDVKM. This CDR3 contains 15 residues.

V and J are TRBV6-2 or TRBV6-3 and TRBJ2-3; maybe TRBD2 (5 bases). Germline values: CDR1 MNHEY, CDR2 SVGEGT. V was pared by 1 base and J by 3 bases, with 17 bases between. The CDR3 sequence is 17 residues long. The CDR3 DNA reads as TGTGCCAGCAGTTACTGGCGCGGGCCCTCCAGGACAGATACGCAGTATTTT. Translating gives CASSYWRGPSRTDTQYF.

In its sample, this clonotype was seen a few times. The V call is TRBV11-2, the J call TRBJ2-3; D unclear. Per the germline V gene, CDR1 is SGHAT and CDR2 is FQNNGV. Trimming took 2 bases from V and 6 from J, leaving 18 bases between them. There are 16 residues in the CDR3. The CDR3 loop reads CASSLYSDPHEDTQYF. The CDR3 bases are TGTGCCAGCAGCTTATACTCGGACCCCCACGAGGATACGCAGTATTTT.

There are many counts of this clonotype. The rearrangement links TRBV7-2 to TRBJ2-5, with 7 bases fitting TRBD1. V lost 4 bases to trimming and J lost 3 bases; unmatched junction nucleotides: 11. Germline CDR1 is SGHTA and CDR2 is FQGNSA. There are 16 residues in the CDR3. DNA of the CDR3: TGTGCCAGCAGCTCCAACACCATAGGGACAGAAGAGACCCAGTACTTC. This sequence encodes CASSSNTIGTEETQYF.